This T cell receptor beta chain was found in a study of tumor-infiltrating lymphocytes in primary liver carcinoma. Study at large: Tumors, staged T1-T3 N0M0, spanned roughly 4.2 to 11 cm. Study-level points and caveats: Between tumor regions, pairs overlapped more than tumor-adjacent and tumor-blood pairs did.

Total RNA (around 500 ng) served as template for TCR beta cDNA synthesis primed by a constant-region primer. Nested multiplex PCR, run for three rounds with slightly modified ARM-PCR, yielded TCR beta libraries. In the first two PCR rounds, TRBV1-TRBV30 forward primers were paired with a C-beta reverse primer, and each round lasted around 10 cycles. TCRdb redid the calling of the multiplex PCR reads with MiXCR, one entry per CDR3 protein. The sample holds 310,000 or so distinct CDR3 sequences; 58% are singletons and the top ten take over 15%. Blood RNA came from unsorted whole blood; germline DNA was also extracted. Infection with HBV was chronic in patients; they were treatment-naive. Trimming removed 4 bases from V and 6 bases from J, with 22 bases in between. The CDR3 contains 15 residues. Germline lookup yields CDR1 SQVTM and CDR2 ANQGSEA. Many counts were recorded for this clonotype. Its cognate antigen is unknown.

J is TRBJ2-7 and V is TRBV29-1; a possible D gene is TRBD1 (6 bases). Sequencing was performed on peripheral blood. This receptor was taken from a woman under 40 with primary liver carcinoma and hepatitis B virus infection. The CDR3 reads CSVAEQGWYGGEQYF. CDR3 in DNA: TGCAGCGTTGCTGAACAGGGATGGTACGGAGGCGAGCAGTACTTC.